This TCR beta chain was identified in a study of molecular identifiers for immune sequencing clone quantification. General study findings and limits: Jurkat TCR RNA spiked in from one cell reportedly remained identifiable amid roughly 940,000 naive cells.

TCRdb re-called the PCR reads with MiXCR, one entry per CDR3 protein. The repertoire holds about 640,000 distinct CDR3 sequences, with 15% to 20% as singletons. Trimming left V 1 base short and J 6 bases short, with 7 bases between. This CDR3 is 11 amino acids long. The germline V gene encodes CDR1 GTSNPN and CDR2 SVGIG (reference sequence). In this sample, this clonotype turned up many times. Its antigen is currently unknown. Sequencing used naive CD8+ T cells from blood, with Jurkat cell RNA spiked in. The sample's subset: FACS-sorted CD8+CD4-CCR7+CD45RA+ naive T cells. This chain connects TRBV30 to TRBJ2-7; perhaps TRBD1 as D (5 bases). The TCR originated in a human donor in good health. Some libraries in this study had Jurkat cell RNA spiked in. Here the CDR3 reads CAWSEGVEQYF. The DNA of the CDR3 is TGTGCCTGGAGTGAAGGGGTCGAGCAGTACTTC.